Listed here is a single T cell receptor beta chain. The antigen remains undetermined. A multiplex PCR was run with 60 Vbeta primers and 13 Jbeta primers. Some clones are missing from TCRdb's copy, which holds only in-frame ones; the method was immunoSEQ multiplex PCR. This sample carries 180,000 or so clones, roughly 78% of them seen once, and the ten largest clones take 1.5% to 2%. This specimen belongs to a study of cytomegalovirus exposure and HLA in healthy donors. Regarding the study as a whole: In a later analysis, V- and J-gene trimming of beta chains associated with a DCLRE1C missense variant, replicated independently.

This CDR3 has 15 amino acids. Germline V gene lookup returns CDR1 GTSNPN and CDR2 SVGIG (reference sequence). The junction had 4 bases not matched to a gene; V was cut back by 4 bases and J by 3 bases. Specimen: PBMCs. The genes are TRBV30 and TRBJ2-3; 13 bases line up with TRBD2. The source of this sequence is a young woman in good health and CMV-seronegative. CDR3 sequence (DNA): TGTGCCTGGAACACTAGCGGGGGGGGGACAGATACGCAGTATTTT. As protein: CAWNTSGGGTDTQYF.